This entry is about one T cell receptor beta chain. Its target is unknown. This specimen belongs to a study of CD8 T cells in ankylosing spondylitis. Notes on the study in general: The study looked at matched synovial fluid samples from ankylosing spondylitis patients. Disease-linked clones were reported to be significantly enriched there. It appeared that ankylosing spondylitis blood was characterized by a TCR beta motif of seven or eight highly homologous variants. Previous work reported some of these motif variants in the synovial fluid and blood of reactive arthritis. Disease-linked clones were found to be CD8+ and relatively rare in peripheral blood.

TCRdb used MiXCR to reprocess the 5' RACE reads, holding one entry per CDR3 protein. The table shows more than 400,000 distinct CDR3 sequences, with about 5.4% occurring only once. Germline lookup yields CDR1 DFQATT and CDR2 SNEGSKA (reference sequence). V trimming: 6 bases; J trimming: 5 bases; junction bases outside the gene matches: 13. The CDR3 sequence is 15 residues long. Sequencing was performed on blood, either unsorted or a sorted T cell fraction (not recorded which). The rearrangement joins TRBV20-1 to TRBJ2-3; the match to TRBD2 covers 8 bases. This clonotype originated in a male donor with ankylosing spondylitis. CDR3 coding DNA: TGCAGTGCCGGGGGTGGCGGGAGGAACGGAGATACGCAGTATTTT. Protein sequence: CSAGGGGRNGDTQYF.